This T cell receptor (beta chain) is drawn from a study of T cells in Graves' hyperthyroidism and ophthalmopathy (dated by TCRdb to between 2017 and 2020). Notes on the research overall: Peripheral blood samples were taken at the time of initial diagnosis, prior to any treatment. A discovery cohort of roughly 100 patients, roughly 40 with Graves' ophthalmopathy and 57 with stable Graves' hyperthyroidism, was used to find distinguishing TCR V-J signatures. Prospective prediction of ophthalmopathy was tested in an independent validation cohort of approximately 19 hyperthyroidism patients and some 17 patients who later progressed to ophthalmopathy. Thyroid tissue and blood T-cell repertoires from over 5 Graves' hyperthyroidism patients were also compared in the study. The approximately 100 discovery patients were randomly divided into training and test sets at a 7:3 ratio. The paper reports TCR Vbeta CDR3 sequencing of some 140 peripheral blood samples: fewer than 50 ophthalmopathy, about 75 hyperthyroidism and 17 progressor patients. After sampling, hyperthyroidism patients received methimazole starting at 30 mg daily, and ophthalmopathy patients received high-dose intravenous methylprednisolone. Study-level results and caveats: Blood samples also contained most of the expanded thyroid clonotypes (frequency above 0.001), which suggests that blood repertoires may reflect thyroid immune responses. Sample size was not statistically predetermined, and investigators were not blinded to group allocation. In validation, the model predicted progression to ophthalmopathy a median of about 6.5 months before onset, with about 71% sensitivity and about 75% specificity. Ophthalmopathy was separated from stable hyperthyroidism by a 13 V-J signature model, with approximately 86% sensitivity and approximately 81% specificity obtained in cross-validation and 80%/75% obtained in testing.

Stable Graves' hyperthyroidism was defined as no progression to ophthalmopathy during 18 months of follow-up. Hyperthyroidism patients were aged 18 to 65 years and newly diagnosed, with disease duration of less than 2 months. Any patient with an uncontrolled infection, another autoimmune disease, pregnancy or lactation was excluded. Clinical symptoms, serum thyroxine and TRAb, thyroid ultrasound, and orbital computed tomography formed the basis for the diagnoses. PBMCs were separated from 10 ml of fresh peripheral blood using Ficoll-Paque density gradient centrifugation. Total RNA was extracted using Trizol reagent, and RNA quality was assessed on an Agilent 2100 Bioanalyzer. This clonotype was counted at least ten times. The specificity of this receptor is unknown. No clone much larger than this one lies a single base away; base qualities are absent. TCR beta CDR3 regions were amplified from RNA transcripts. The TCR CDR3 was subjected to a first round of RT-PCR using the HTBI primer set and the Qiagen OneStep RT-PCR kit. A second multiplex PCR round built the libraries, followed by size selection and purification. The libraries were sequenced on an Illumina HiSeq2000 using paired-end 100 bp reads. Regarding the original processing steps: SOAPnuke was used to process the raw data, with reads discarded if the reads contained adapters or uncalled bases, had a mean Phred below 15, or lacked an exact constant-primer or identifier match. COPE v1.2.5 was used to merge the high-quality paired reads, and each unique nucleotide sequence was defined as a clonotype. Clonotypes were aligned to IMGT TRBV, TRBD and TRBJ reference segments using MiTCR v1.1. Analysis was restricted to V-J combinations with a frequency above 0.0001, which covered roughly 99% of repertoires. The TCS score was defined as F50 (clonal expansion) divided by E x V (chaos), with BLOSUM62-based TCRdist calculated between CDR3 peptides within each V-J. Welch's t-statistics and random forest reduced 514 V-J features to under 15, which were used in a naive Bayes classifier (R e1071). TCRdb reprocessed the public reads (quality trimming at Q25 with fastp, clone calling with MiXCR) and kept in-frame beta chains. Rows are unified per CDR3 protein, each entry keeping the most common DNA and genes. These V and J calls are TCRdb output, not the study's own analysis. Counted in this sample were under 400,000 distinct CDR3 sequences; approximately 17% of them appeared once. The top ten hold approximately 33% of the sample.

The receptor was isolated from a man between 25 and 39 years old with Graves' hyperthyroidism. Specimen: blood.

CDR3 region: CATSDLRVRSNQPQHF. The DNA sequence is given as TGTGCCACCAGTGATTTGAGGGTCCGTAGCAATCAGCCCCAGCATTTT. The chain is made from TRBV24-1 and TRBJ1-5; no D gene call is confident. V is shortened by 0 bases, J by 0 bases, and the region joining them spans 8 bases. CDR1 and CDR2 were assigned from the germline V gene as KGHDR and SFDVKD. The CDR3 covers 16 residues, taking in both the cysteine and the phenylalanine. Only the CDR3 part of the read is kept: 48 bases, read in frame from the first base.